This T cell receptor (beta chain) was obtained from a study of shared clonotypes between healthy human individuals (dated by TCRdb to 2020 to 2022). Regarding the study in general: The cohort comprised two women and a few men aged 18 to 49 years. Per donor, three plates each were used for CD4 naive and CD4 memory, two for CD8 naive, and one for CD8 memory. To estimate repertoire size and how much clonotype sharing occurs between individuals, the study deeply sequenced the blood TCR repertoires of 5 or 6 healthy adults. To increase sequencing depth and limit assay-specific biases, different laboratories used diverse techniques to prepare libraries and sequence TCR repertoires. Between about 0.8 and 8.9 billion PBMCs per donor were obtained by leukapheresis.

As regards this clone: There is no known antigen for this receptor. The record has no base qualities; no much larger clone is one base away.

Points the paper makes about the study in general: About 5% of naive CD4, more than 3% of naive CD8, around 2.3% of memory CD4, and approximately 0.39% of memory CD8 clonotypes were shared across several donors. Because the study included only a small number of donors, the genetic and exposure-history diversity represented was limited. Naive subsets generally had larger estimated clonotype richness than memory subsets did. Even with the large sequencing depth, rarefaction of the sorted-subset datasets indicated that sequencing was incomplete. Sampling was limited to blood, and TCR repertoires in tissue likely differ from TCR repertoires in blood. Compared with non-shared clonotypes, clonotypes shared by all four sorted-subset donors had higher generation probabilities. Pairwise subsampling led to the expectation that sequencing depth would affect the degree of clonotype sharing among donors.

From the germline V gene (reference sequence), CDR1 is GTSNPN and CDR2 is SVGIG. Including the terminal cysteine and phenylalanine, the CDR3 comprises 17 residues. Only the CDR3 DNA stays, 51 bases, in frame from base 1. V is reduced by 4 bases and J by 10 bases, leaving a spacing of 31 bases between them. TCR CDR3 regions were amplified from genomic DNA by multiplex PCR using the deep immunoSEQ assay. For each cell subset, the extracted genomic DNA was distributed evenly across all wells of several immunoSEQ 96-well plates, and each plate served as one replicate. For sorted subsets, 200 to 250 ng genomic DNA, equal to 25,000 to 35,000 T cell genomes, was loaded into each replicate PCR. Purified libraries were quantified with a Qubit 3.0 fluorometer, sized on a Bioanalyzer 2100, and re-quantified with the KAPA Library Quantification kit. Each immunoSEQ 96-well plate was sequenced on its own single-read 150-cycle Illumina NextSeq 550 flow cell. From the authors' description of their analysis: Because the immunoSEQ output included only junctional sequences and no quality scores, the filtering could not be the same as the filtering used for full-length reads. To assign V/J genes and CDR3, sequences were annotated using PyIR, a Python wrapper for IgBLAST v1.9, with IMGT germline references. Reads were filtered out if the reads had weak V/J assignments (E-value above 1e-6), no CDR3, stop codons, out-of-frame junctions, or ambiguous translated residues. V3J clonotypes were defined by identical inferred V gene, J gene, and CDR3 amino acid sequence. Percentage overlap between repertoires was computed as shared unique clonotypes divided by the size of the smaller repertoire. RTK rarefaction, the Chao1 estimator, and Recon v2.1 estimates of unobserved clonotypes were used to assess repertoire richness. Generation probabilities were computed with OLGA for all TCRbeta clonotypes obtained by the gDNA method from several donors. Here the immuneACCESS table is served through TCRdb, limited to in-frame sequences with V and J called. Missing clones are a known gap in these copies; in checked studies unresolved V genes cover under half, and the rest lacks a known reason. That table supplies the V and J calls and clone size; D and trimming were determined from the DNA. A total of around 2.1 million clones appear in this sample, around 95% of them only once. The top ten clonotypes cover roughly 0.13% of the sample.

The donors were healthy, HIV-negative adults who had no recently reported acute infections or vaccinations. Only Caucasian adults living in Nashville, Tennessee, USA were represented among the donors. Magnetic negative selection was used to enrich CD4+ T cells, after which naive cells were positively selected on CD45RA and the negative fraction became the memory subset. Blood was collected by leukapheresis, and PBMCs were isolated by Ficoll-Histopaque density gradient centrifugation and then cryopreserved in liquid nitrogen vapor phase. Analytical flow cytometry was used to check the purity and quantity of every magnetically sorted T cell population. Genomic DNA was isolated from each sorted fraction and quantified by UV absorbance on a Nanodrop 2000c.

The material sequenced was naive CD4+ T cells sorted from blood. This specimen's cell subset or site label, per the study, means: CD45RA+ positively selected. The V gene is TRBV30 and the J gene is TRBJ1-1, with the D gene not clear enough to name. This receptor was taken from a man aged 18 to 35 in good health. The sequenced DNA is TGTGCCTGGATCCCGGCCACTGGAGTAGTATACGGTGGGATAGCTTTCTTT. Translation gives CAWIPATGVVYGGIAFF. Supplemented by the reference TRBV30 and TRBJ1-1 proteins around the CDR3, the complete variable domain is SQTIHQWPATLVQPVGSPLSLECTVEGTSNPNLYWYRQAAGRGLQLLFYSVGIGQISSEVPQNLSASRPQDRQFILSSKKLLLSDSGFYLCAWIPATGVVYGGIAFFGQGTRLTVV.